The rows below give T cell receptor beta chains drawn from one sample of a study of blood T cell repertoires in COVID-19. Produced via immunoSEQ multiplex PCR; TCRdb's table is partial and in-frame only. The sample carries a few hundred thousand clones, about 86% recorded once. The sequenced sample was PBMCs or T cells enriched from blood (not recorded which). These receptors came from a man aged 30 to 39 with acute COVID-19. Each CDR3 is given with its conserved first and last residue. D genes are given only for firm matches. The size entry is marked missing in some rows and otherwise reads once, few, many or a size class.

CDR3aa	CDR3nt	j_gene	abundance	v_gene	d_gene
CASSVGQGDNYGYTF	TGTGCCAGCAGCGTAGGACAGGGTGATAACTATGGCTACACCTTC	TRBJ1-2	NA	TRBV9	TRBD1
CASSSWGSATDNEAFF	TGTGCCAGCAGCTCTTGGGGCAGCGCGACCGATAATGAAGCTTTCTTT	TRBJ1-1	once	TRBV7-2	NA
CATSRGTGENQPQHF	TGTGCCACCAGCAGGGGGACAGGGGAAAATCAGCCCCAGCATTTT	TRBJ1-5	NA	TRBV15	TRBD1
CASSLGQGNTIYF	TGTGCCAGCAGCTTAGGACAGGGGAACACCATATATTTT	TRBJ1-3	NA	TRBV7-9	TRBD1
CASSAQGLGSGANVLTF	TGTGCCAGCAGCGCCCAGGGTTTGGGATCTGGGGCCAACGTCCTGACTTTC	TRBJ2-6	NA	TRBV2	NA
CASSARGNNPGSTGELFF	TGTGCCAGCAGCGCTAGAGGGAATAATCCCGGGTCCACCGGGGAGCTGTTTTTT	TRBJ2-2	few	TRBV7-2	NA
CASSPSMEAKTYNEQFF	TGTGCCAGCAGTCCCAGTATGGAGGCGAAAACATACAATGAGCAGTTCTTC	TRBJ2-1	few	TRBV6-6	NA
CATSRRGYEQFF	TGTGCCACTTCAAGGCGAGGGTATGAGCAGTTCTTC	TRBJ2-1	NA	TRBV3-1/TRBV3-2	NA
CASSYIYRAGEAFF	TGTGCCAGCAGCTACATTTACCGGGCGGGTGAAGCTTTCTTT	TRBJ1-1	NA	TRBV7-9	NA
CASSRANEKLFF	TGTGCCAGTTCCAGGGCTAATGAAAAACTGTTTTTT	TRBJ1-4	NA	TRBV19	NA